This T cell receptor beta chain is from a study of T-cell reconstitution after alpha-beta-depleted transplantation in children. Study-wide points: Surviving recipient T cells and thymic progenitors underlay high day-60 TCRbeta diversity in some patients. Two months or so post-transplant, alpha-beta T cells reportedly derived from several hundred expanded graft clones. T cells produced anew were the main source of T-cell counts and diversity one year after transplant.

This clonotype was detected only a few times. What it binds is unknown. Unique molecular identifiers featured in how the TCRbeta library was prepared. TCRdb independently ran MiXCR on the PCR reads; one entry per CDR3 protein. The profile shows roughly 120,000 distinct CDR3 sequences, roughly 23% of them singletons. The CDR3 has 14 residues. Looked up from germline, CDR1 is SGHTA and CDR2 is FQGTGA. V lost 5 bases and J lost 4, with 12 bases in between. The chain carries TRBV7-3 and TRBJ2-1; a weak D match, TRBD2 (6 bases). The starting material was PBMCs, mostly from graft donor cells, obtained 180 days after TCRalphabeta/CD19-depleted stem cell transplant. This sequence originates from a male patient aged 2 to 10 who had a stem cell transplant for chronic granulomatous disease, so the T cells may come from the graft donor. For the CDR3, the DNA is TGTGCCAGCAGCCCTCCGGGAGCATACAATGAGCAGTTCTTC. Protein product: CASSPPGAYNEQFF. Full variable domain (outside the CDR3, taken from reference TRBV7-3 and TRBJ2-1): GAGVSQTPSNKVTEKGKYVELRCDPISGHTALYWYRQSLGQGPEFLIYFQGTGAADDSGLPNDRFFAVRPEGSVSTLKIQRTERGDSAVYLCASSPPGAYNEQFFGPGTRLTVL.